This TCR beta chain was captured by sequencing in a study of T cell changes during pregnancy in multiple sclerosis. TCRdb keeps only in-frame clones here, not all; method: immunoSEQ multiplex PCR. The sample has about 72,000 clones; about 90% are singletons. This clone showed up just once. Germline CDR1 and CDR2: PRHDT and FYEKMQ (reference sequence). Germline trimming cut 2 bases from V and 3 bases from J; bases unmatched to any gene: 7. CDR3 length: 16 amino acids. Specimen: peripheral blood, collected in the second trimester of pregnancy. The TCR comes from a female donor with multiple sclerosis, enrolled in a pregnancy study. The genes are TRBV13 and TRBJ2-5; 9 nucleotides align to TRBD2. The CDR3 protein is CASSLRRGGREETQYF. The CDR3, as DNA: TGTGCCAGCAGCTTACGTCGGGGCGGGAGGGAAGAGACCCAGTACTTC.